The entry below gives a single T cell receptor beta chain sequence along with its context. Assay used: immunoSEQ multiplex PCR; TCRdb lists only in-frame clones, some missing. The table includes about 33,000 clones, 85% to 95% detected once. This entry belongs to a study of blood T cell repertoires in COVID-19. Study-wide context: T cells, B-cell-depleted T cells, or PBMCs provided the cDNA or gDNA that served as material.

The sequence was obtained from a human donor in a cohort sampled during active COVID-19. The sequencing sample was made of peripheral blood.

In nucleotides, the CDR3 is TGTGCCAGCAGGGACCATCGACAGGCGGTTCCGGGCGGCTACACCTTC. This gives the protein CASRDHRQAVPGGYTF. This chain links TRBV2 with TRBJ1-2; TRBD1 might be the D (6 bases). The CDR3 runs 16 residues. Germline CDR1 reads SNHLY; CDR2 reads FYNNEI. Trimming removed 6 bases at V and 8 bases at J, with 25 bases between.